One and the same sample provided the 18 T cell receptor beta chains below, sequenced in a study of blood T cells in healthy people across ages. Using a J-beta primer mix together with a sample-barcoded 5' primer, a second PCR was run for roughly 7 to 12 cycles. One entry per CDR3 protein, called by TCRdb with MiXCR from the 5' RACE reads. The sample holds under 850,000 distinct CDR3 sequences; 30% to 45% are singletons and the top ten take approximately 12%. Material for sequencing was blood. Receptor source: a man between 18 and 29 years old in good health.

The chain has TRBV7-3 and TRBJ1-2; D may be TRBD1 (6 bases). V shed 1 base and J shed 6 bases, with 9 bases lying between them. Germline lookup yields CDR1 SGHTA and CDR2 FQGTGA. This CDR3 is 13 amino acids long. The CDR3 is CASSLNPGDGYTF. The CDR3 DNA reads TGTGCCAGCAGCTTAAACCCAGGGGATGGCTACACCTTC.

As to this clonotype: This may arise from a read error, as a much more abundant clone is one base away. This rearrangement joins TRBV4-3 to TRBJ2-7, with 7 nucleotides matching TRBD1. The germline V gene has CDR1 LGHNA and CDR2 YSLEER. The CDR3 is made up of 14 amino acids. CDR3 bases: TGCGCCAACAGCCAAGATATTACAGGGGCCGAGCAGTACTTC. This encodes CANSQDITGAEQYF.

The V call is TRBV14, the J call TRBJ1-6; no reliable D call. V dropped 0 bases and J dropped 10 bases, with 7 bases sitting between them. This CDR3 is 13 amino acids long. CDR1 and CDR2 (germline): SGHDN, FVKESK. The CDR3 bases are TGTGCCAGCAGCCAAGAATTCTCCTCACCCCTCCACTTT. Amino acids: CASSQEFSSPLHF.

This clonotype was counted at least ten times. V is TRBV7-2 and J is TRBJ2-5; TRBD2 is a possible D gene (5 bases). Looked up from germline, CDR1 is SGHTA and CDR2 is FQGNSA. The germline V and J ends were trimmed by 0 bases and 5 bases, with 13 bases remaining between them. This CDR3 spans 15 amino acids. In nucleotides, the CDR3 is TGTGCCAGCAGCTTAGCGGGGAGCCACGGGGAGACCCAGTACTTC. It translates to CASSLAGSHGETQYF.

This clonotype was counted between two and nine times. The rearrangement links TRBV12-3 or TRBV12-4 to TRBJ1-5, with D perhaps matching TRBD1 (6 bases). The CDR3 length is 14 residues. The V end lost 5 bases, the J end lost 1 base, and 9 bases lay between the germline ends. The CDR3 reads CASSVRGSNQPQHF. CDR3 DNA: TGTGCCAGCAGTGTTAGGGGGAGCAATCAGCCCCAGCATTTT.

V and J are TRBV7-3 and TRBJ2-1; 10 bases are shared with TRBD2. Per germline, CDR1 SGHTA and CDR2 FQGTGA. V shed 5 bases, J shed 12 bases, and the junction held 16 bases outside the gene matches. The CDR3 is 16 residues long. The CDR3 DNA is TGTGCCAGCAGCGTCTCACGGACTAGCGGCTACACTGTGCAGTTCTTC. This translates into CASSVSRTSGYTVQFF.

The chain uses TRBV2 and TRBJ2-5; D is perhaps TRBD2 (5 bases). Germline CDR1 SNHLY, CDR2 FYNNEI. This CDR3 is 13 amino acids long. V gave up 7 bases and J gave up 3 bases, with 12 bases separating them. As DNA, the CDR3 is TGTGCCAGCACCGAGGGCTCGGAAGAGACCCAGTACTTC. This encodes CASTEGSEETQYF.

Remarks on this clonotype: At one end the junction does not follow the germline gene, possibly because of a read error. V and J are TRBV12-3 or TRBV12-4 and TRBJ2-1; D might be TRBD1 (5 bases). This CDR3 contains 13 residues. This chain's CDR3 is CASNPDSYNGQFF. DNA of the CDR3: TGTGCCAGCAACCCAGACAGTTACAATGGGCAGTTCTTC.

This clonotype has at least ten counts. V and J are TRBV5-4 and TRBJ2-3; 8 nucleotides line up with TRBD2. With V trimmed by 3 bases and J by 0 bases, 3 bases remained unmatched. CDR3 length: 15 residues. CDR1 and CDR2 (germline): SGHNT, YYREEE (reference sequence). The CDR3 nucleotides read TGTGCCAGCAGCTCCGGGGGGGTTAGCACAGATACGCAGTATTTT. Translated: CASSSGGVSTDTQYF.

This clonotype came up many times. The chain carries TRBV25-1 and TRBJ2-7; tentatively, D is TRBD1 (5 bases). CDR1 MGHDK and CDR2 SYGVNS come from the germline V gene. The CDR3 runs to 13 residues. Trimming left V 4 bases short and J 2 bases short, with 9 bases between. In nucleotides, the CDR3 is TGTGCCAGCAGTGCACAGGTGGCCTACGAGCAGTACTTC. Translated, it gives CASSAQVAYEQYF.

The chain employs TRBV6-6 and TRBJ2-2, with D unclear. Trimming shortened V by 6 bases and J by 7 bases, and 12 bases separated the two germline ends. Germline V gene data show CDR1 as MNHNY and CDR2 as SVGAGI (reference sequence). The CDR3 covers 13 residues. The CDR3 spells CASSLGPDGELFF. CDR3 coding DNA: TGTGCCAGCAGCCTCGGGCCGGACGGGGAGCTGTTTTTT.

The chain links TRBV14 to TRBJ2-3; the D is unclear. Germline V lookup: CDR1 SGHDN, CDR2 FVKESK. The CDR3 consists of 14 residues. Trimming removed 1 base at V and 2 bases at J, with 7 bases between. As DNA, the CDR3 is TGTGCCAGCAGCCAAGTTCGGATCACAGATACGCAGTATTTT. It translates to CASSQVRITDTQYF.

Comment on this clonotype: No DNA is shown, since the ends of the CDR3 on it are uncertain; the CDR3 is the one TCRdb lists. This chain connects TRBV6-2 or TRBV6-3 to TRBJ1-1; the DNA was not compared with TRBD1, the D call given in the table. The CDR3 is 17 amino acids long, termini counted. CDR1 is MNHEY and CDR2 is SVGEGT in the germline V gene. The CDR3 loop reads CASSSSLPRDGNTEAFF.

The CDR3 DNA follows: TGCAGTGCTCGAATACAGGGGGCGGGAGGCTACACCTTC. This codes for CSARIQGAGGYTF. The chain uses TRBV20-1 and TRBJ1-2; 9 nucleotides line up with TRBD1. In germline, CDR1 is DFQATT, CDR2 SNEGSKA (reference sequence). The CDR3 extends over 13 amino acids. V shed 5 bases and J 8 bases; nucleotides not matched to a gene: 9.

The CDR3 spells CASTRDRSQETQYF. The CDR3 region has the DNA TGTGCCAGCACCCGGGACAGAAGCCAAGAGACCCAGTACTTC. The V call is TRBV12-3 or TRBV12-4, the J call TRBJ2-5; TRBD1 matches at 7 bases. The CDR3 is 14 residues long. V shed 7 bases and J 1 base; nucleotides not matched to a gene: 6.

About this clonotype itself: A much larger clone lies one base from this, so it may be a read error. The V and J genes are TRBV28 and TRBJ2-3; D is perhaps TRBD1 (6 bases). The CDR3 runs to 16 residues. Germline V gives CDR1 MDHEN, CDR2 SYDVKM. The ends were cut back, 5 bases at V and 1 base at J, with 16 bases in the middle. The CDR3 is CASSPPTGTCTDTQYF. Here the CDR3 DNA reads TGTGCCAGCAGTCCCCCAACAGGGACCTGCACAGATACGCAGTATTTT. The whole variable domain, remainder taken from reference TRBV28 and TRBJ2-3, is DVKVTQSSRYLVKRTGEKVFLECVQDMDHENMFWYRQDPGLGLRLIYFSYDVKMKEKGDIPEGYSVSREKKERFSLILESASTNQTSMYLCASSPPTGTCTDTQYFGPGTRLTVL.

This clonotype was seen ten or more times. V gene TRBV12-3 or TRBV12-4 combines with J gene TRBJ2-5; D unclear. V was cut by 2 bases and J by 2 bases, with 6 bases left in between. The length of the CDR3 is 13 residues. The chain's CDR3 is CASSLFGQETQYF. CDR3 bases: TGTGCCAGCAGTTTATTCGGGCAAGAGACCCAGTACTTC.

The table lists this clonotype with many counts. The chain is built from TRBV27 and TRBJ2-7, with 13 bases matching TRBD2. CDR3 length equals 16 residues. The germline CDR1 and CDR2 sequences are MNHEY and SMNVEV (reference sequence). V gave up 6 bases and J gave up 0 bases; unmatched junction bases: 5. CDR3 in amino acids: CASRPRTSGGSYEQYF. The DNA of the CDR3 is TGTGCCAGCAGGCCCCGGACTAGCGGGGGCTCCTACGAGCAGTACTTC.